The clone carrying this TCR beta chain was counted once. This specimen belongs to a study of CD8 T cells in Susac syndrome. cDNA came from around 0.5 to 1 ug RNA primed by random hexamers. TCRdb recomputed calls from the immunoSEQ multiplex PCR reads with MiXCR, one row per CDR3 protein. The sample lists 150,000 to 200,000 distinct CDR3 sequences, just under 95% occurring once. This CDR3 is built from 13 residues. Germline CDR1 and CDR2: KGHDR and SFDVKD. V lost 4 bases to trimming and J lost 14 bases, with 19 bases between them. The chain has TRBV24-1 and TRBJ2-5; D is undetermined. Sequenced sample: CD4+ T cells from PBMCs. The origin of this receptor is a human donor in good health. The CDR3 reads CATSDPGKLHLYF. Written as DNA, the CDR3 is TGTGCCACCAGTGACCCCGGAAAACTTCACCTTTACTTC.